This TCR beta chain was sequenced for a study of regulatory T cells in long-lasting Graves disease. For TCR beta, libraries came from iRepertoire HTBI primers and Arm-PCR of CDR3 regions. Via MiXCR, TCRdb re-called the multiplex PCR reads, giving one row per CDR3 protein. In the table there are 440,000 or so distinct CDR3 sequences, 15% of which are singletons. The CDR3 is 15 residues long. Trimming cost V 0 bases and J 10 bases, with 16 bases left between them. Germline-derived CDR1 and CDR2 are SNHLY and FYNNEI. This clonotype was counted between two and nine times. No antigen is known for it. A much larger clone lies one base from this, so it may be a read error. Stated time point: newly diagnosed GD, antithyroid drugs for less than 3 months. PBMC-derived RNA was used for the TCR library. Findings of the study overall: Shared public clonotypes totalled 2,741 in persistent patients, compared with over 800 in new patients.

The sample was also reused in another study, on T cells in Graves' hyperthyroidism and ophthalmopathy. That source adds: The definition of stable Graves' hyperthyroidism was no ophthalmopathy progression within 18 months. The study used the HTBI primer set for a first-round RT-PCR of the TCR CDR3.

The chain is built from TRBV2 and TRBJ2-1; a possible D gene is TRBD2 (5 bases). The source was peripheral blood mononuclear cells (PBMCs), collected at new diagnosis, from a patient treated with antithyroid drugs. This sequence was found in a woman aged 25 to 39 with Graves disease. The CDR3 DNA reads as TGTGCCAGCAGTGAAGCTGGAGCGGAGTGGTACGAGCAGTTCTTC. Protein product: CASSEAGAEWYEQFF. Complete variable domain (other parts from reference TRBV2 and TRBJ2-1): EPEVTQTPSHQVTQMGQEVILRCVPISNHLYFYWYRQILGQKVEFLVSFYNNEISEKSEIFDDQFSVERPDGSNFTLKIRSTKLEDSAMYFCASSEAGAEWYEQFFGPGTRLTVL.